This TCR beta chain was recovered during a study of cytomegalovirus exposure and HLA in healthy donors. This CDR3 contains 15 residues. The germline gives CDR1 LGHNA, CDR2 YNFKEQ. PCR involved 60 Vbeta and 13 Jbeta primers. Assay used: immunoSEQ multiplex PCR; TCRdb lists only in-frame clones, some missing. Seen here are 150,000 to 200,000 clones, roughly 80% observed once, and the top ten hold 3.5% to 5%. Regarding this clone: Its specificity is not known. At one end, the junction sequence differs from germline, possibly due to a read error.

The study, taken as a whole, reports: A later analysis linked 15,000 to 20,000 TCR beta sequences to HLA alleles at 0.05 false discovery rate. Data from an earlier analysis indicated that most TCR beta V segments were productive either about 87% or about 30% of the time. No immune exposure information besides CMV serostatus was available.

Sequenced material: PBMCs. The receptor was isolated from a man aged 50 to 59 in good health and CMV-seropositive. The chain uses TRBV4-2 and TRBJ2-1; TRBD2 agrees at 7 bases. The CDR3 loop is CTSSQGLESSYEQFF. In nucleotides, the CDR3 is TGTACCAGCAGCCAAGGACTAGAATCTTCCTATGAGCAGTTCTTC.